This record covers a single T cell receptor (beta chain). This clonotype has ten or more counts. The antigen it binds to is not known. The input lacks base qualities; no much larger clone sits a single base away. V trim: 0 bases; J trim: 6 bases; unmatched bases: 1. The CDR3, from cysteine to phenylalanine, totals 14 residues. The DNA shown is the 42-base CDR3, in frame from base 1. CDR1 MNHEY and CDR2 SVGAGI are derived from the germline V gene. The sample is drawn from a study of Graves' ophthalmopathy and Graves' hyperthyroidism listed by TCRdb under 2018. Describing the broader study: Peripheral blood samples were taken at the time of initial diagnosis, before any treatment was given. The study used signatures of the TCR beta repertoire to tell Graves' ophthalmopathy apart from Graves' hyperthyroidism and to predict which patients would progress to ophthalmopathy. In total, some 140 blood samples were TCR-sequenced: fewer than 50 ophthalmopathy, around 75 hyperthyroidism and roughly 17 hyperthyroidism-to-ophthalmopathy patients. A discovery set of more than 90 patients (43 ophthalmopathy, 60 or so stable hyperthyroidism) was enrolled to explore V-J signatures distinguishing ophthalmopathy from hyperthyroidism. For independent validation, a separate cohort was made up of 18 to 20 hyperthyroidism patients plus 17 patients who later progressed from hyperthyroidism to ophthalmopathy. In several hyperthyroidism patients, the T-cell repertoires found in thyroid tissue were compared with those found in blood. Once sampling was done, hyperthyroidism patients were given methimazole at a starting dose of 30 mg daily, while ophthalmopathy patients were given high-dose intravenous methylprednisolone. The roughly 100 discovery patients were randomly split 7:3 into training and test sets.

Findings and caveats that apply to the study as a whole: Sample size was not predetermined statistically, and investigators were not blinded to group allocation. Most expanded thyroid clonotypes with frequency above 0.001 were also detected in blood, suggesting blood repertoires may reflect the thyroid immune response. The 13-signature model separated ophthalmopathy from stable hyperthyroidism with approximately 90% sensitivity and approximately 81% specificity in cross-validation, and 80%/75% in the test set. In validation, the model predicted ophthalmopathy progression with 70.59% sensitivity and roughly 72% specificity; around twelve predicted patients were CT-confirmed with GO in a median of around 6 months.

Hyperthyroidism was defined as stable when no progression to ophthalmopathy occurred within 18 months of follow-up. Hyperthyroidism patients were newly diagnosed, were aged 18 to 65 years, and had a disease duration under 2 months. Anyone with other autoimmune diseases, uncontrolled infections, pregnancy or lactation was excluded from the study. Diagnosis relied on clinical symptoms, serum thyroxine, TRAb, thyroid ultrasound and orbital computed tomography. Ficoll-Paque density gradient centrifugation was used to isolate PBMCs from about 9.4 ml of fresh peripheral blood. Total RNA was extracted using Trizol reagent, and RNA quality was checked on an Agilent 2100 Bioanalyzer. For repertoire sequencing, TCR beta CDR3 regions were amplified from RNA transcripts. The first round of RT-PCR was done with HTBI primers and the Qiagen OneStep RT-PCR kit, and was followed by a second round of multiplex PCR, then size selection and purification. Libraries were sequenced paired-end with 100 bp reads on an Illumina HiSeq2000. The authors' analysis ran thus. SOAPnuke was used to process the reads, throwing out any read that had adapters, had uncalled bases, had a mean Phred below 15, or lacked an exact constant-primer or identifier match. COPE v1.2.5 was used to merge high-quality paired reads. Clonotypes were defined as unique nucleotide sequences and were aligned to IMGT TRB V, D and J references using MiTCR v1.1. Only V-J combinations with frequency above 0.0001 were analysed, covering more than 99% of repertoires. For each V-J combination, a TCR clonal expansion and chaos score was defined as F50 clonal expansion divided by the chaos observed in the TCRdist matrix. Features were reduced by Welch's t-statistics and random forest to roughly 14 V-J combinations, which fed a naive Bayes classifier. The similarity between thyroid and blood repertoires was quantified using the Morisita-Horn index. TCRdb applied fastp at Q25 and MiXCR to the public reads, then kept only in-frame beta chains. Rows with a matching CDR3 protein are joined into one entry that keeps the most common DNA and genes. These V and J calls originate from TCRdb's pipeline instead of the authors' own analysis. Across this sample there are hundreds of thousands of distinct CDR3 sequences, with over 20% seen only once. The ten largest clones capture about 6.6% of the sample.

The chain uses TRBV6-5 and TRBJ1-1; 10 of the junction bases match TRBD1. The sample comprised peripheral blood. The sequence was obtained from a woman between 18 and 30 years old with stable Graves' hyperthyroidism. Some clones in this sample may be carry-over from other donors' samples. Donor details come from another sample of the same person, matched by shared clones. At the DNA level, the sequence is TGTGCCAGCAGTTACTCGGGACAGGGGCCTGAAGCTTTCTTT. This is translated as CASSYSGQGPEAFF.